This passage covers 24 T cell receptor beta chains from one sample sequenced in a study of PD-L1 blockade in urothelial cancer listed by TCRdb under 2017. The library was built by means of the immunoSEQ multiplex PCR assay. TCRdb stores this immuneACCESS table with in-frame sequences only. Part of the clones is absent; in the studies checked, under half of the shortfall reflects unresolved V genes, and no reason is known for the rest. Across this sample there are more than 45,000 clones, with about three quarters seen only once. The top ten hold approximately 4.3% of the sample. Explained via the paper, the time point label denotes: pretreatment peripheral blood. The material sequenced was PBMCs, taken around atezolizumab (anti-PD-L1) treatment. These receptors were obtained from a man between 65 and 80 years old with urothelial cancer.

This clone was detected once. The J gene is TRBJ1-1, the V gene TRBV11-3; a possible D gene is TRBD1 (6 bases). The CDR3 sequence is 14 residues long. The germline CDR1 and CDR2 sequences are SGHNT and YENEEA. V was clipped by 4 bases and J by 4 bases, with 13 bases between them. The CDR3 reads CASSSEQGFTEAFF. CDR3 in DNA: TGTGCCAGCAGCTCGGAACAGGGTTTCACTGAAGCTTTCTTT.

V is TRBV19 and J is TRBJ1-5; D is undetermined. Trimming took off 5 bases at V and 1 base at J, with 12 bases between the two ends. The V gene's germline CDR1 is LNHDA and CDR2 SQIVND (reference sequence). The CDR3 runs 15 residues. In nucleotides, the CDR3 is TGTGCCAGTAGTCGAGCGGGGATCAGCAATCAGCCCCAGCATTTT. It yields the protein CASSRAGISNQPQHF.

This clone was detected once. The V gene is TRBV4-1, the J gene TRBJ2-7, with D maybe TRBD1 (6 bases). Germline V gene sequence: CDR1 MGHRA, CDR2 YSYEKL. The length of the CDR3 is 14 residues. V was clipped by 3 bases and J by 2 bases, with 11 bases between them. The CDR3, as DNA: TGCGCCAGCAGCCAGAACACAGGGCCCTACGAGCAGTACTTC. Translating it yields CASSQNTGPYEQYF.

The chain employs TRBV4-2 and TRBJ2-4; tentative D call: TRBD2 (6 bases). Germline V CDR1 and CDR2: LGHNA, YNFKEQ. The V and J ends lost 0 bases and 7 bases respectively, with 13 bases between them. The CDR3 runs to 15 residues. CDR3 loop: CASSQEGGSRNIQYF. The CDR3 DNA reads TGTGCCAGCAGCCAAGAAGGAGGGAGTAGGAACATTCAGTACTTC.

The V and J genes are TRBV2 and TRBJ2-1; 8 bases are shared with TRBD2. The CDR3 is 15 residues long. The trim removed 6 bases at V and 3 bases at J, leaving 7 bases unmatched. Germline V gene data show CDR1 as SNHLY and CDR2 as FYNNEI. In DNA form, the CDR3 reads TGTGCCAGCAGGGCAGCGGGAGAAGGCTACAATGAGCAGTTCTTC. As protein: CASRAAGEGYNEQFF. Combining the CDR3 with reference TRBV2 and TRBJ2-1 gives the whole variable domain EPEVTQTPSHQVTQMGQEVILRCVPISNHLYFYWYRQILGQKVEFLVSFYNNEISEKSEIFDDQFSVERPDGSNFTLKIRSTKLEDSAMYFCASRAAGEGYNEQFFGPGTRLTVL.

The rearrangement uses TRBV4-1 and TRBJ2-1; 11 positions match TRBD2. With 1 base clipped from V and 10 bases from J, the junction kept 9 bases outside the gene matches. Germline CDR1 is MGHRA and CDR2 is YSYEKL. There are 16 residues in the CDR3. CDR3 region: CASSQGRLAGGREQFF. CDR3 bases: TGCGCCAGCAGCCAAGGACGGCTAGCGGGAGGAAGGGAGCAGTTCTTC.

J is TRBJ2-4 and V is TRBV19; D may be TRBD1 (5 bases). CDR3 size: 14 residues. The V and J ends lost 5 bases and 0 bases respectively, with 8 bases between them. The V gene's germline CDR1 is LNHDA and CDR2 SQIVND (reference sequence). CDR3 sequence reads: CASSSRVAKNIQYF. CDR3 nucleotides: TGTGCCAGTAGTTCCAGGGTAGCCAAAAACATTCAGTACTTC.

The J gene is TRBJ1-2, the V gene TRBV7-8; unclear D gene. Trimming stripped 0 bases from V and 4 bases from J, with 9 bases between. CDR1 SGHVS and CDR2 FQNEAQ come from the germline V gene. This CDR3 region has 14 residues. The CDR3 DNA reads as TGTGCCAGCAGCTTAGCAGAGGATCGCTATGGCTACACCTTC. Amino acid sequence: CASSLAEDRYGYTF.

This clone has a handful of counts. The CDR3 DNA sequence: TGTGCCAGCAGCCCGGTTTTCATGAACACTGAAGCTTTCTTT. Protein product: CASSPVFMNTEAFF. V gene TRBV27 combines with J gene TRBJ1-1, with D uncertain. This CDR3 has 14 residues. In germline, CDR1 is MNHEY, CDR2 SMNVEV (reference sequence). V lost 6 bases and J 0 bases, leaving 11 bases between the germline ends.

The chain has TRBV13 and TRBJ2-7; 9 nucleotides match TRBD2. V gave up 5 bases and J gave up 3 bases; unmatched junction bases: 14. CDR3 size: 17 residues. Per germline, CDR1 PRHDT and CDR2 FYEKMQ (reference sequence). The CDR3: CASSHARGSGRIYEQYF. The CDR3 DNA reads TGTGCCAGCAGCCACGCTAGAGGGAGCGGGAGGATCTACGAGCAGTACTTC.

This chain connects TRBV14 to TRBJ2-2; D gene ambiguous. CDR3 length: 14 amino acids. Trimming took off 0 bases at V and 4 bases at J, with 6 bases between the two ends. The V gene's germline CDR1 is SGHDN and CDR2 FVKESK. The CDR3 nucleotides are TGTGCCAGCAGCCAAGATACGGGCACCGGGGAGCTGTTTTTT. Translated: CASSQDTGTGELFF.

Only a few counts were recorded for this clone. The rearrangement uses TRBV2 and TRBJ1-2, with D unclear. CDR3 length equals 14 residues. The V gene's germline CDR1 is SNHLY and CDR2 FYNNEI. V dropped 6 bases and J dropped 5 bases, with 16 bases sitting between them. CDR3 residues: CASRYGFEGYGYTF. In DNA form, the CDR3 reads TGTGCCAGCAGATACGGATTTGAGGGATATGGCTACACCTTC.

This clone was detected only once. The chain links TRBV11-2 to TRBJ2-5, with D uncertain. The CDR3 spans 16 residues. Trimming cost V 1 base and J 0 bases, with 12 bases left between them. Germline CDR1 and CDR2: SGHAT and FQNNGV. CDR3 sequence reads: CASSLGRAGDQETQYF. The CDR3 nucleotides read TGTGCCAGCAGCTTAGGCCGAGCTGGAGACCAAGAGACCCAGTACTTC.

This clone was seen a handful of times. The chain has TRBV6-1 and TRBJ2-7; D is possibly TRBD2 (6 bases). The CDR3 length is 13 residues. Germline CDR1 is MNHNS and CDR2 is SASEGT. V lost 8 bases to trimming and J lost 1 base, with 12 bases between them. CDR3 sequence (DNA): TGTGCCAGCGGGAAGGGGACTTCCTACGAGCAGTACTTC. Translation: CASGKGTSYEQYF.

The chain carries TRBV5-1 and TRBJ2-6, with 11 nucleotides matching TRBD2. The V gene end was trimmed by 0 bases and the J gene end by 0 bases; junction bases not matched to a gene: 2. This CDR3 spans 18 amino acids. Per the germline V gene, CDR1 is SGHRS and CDR2 is YFSETQ. In DNA, the CDR3 is TGCGCCAGCAGCTTGGCTAGCGGGAGGCTCTCTGGGGCCAACGTCCTGACTTTC. Its translation is CASSLASGRLSGANVLTF.

The V call is TRBV28, the J call TRBJ1-1; D perhaps matches TRBD1 (6 bases). The CDR3 spans 15 residues. The germline gives CDR1 MDHEN, CDR2 SYDVKM. Trimming left V 6 bases short and J 10 bases short, with 24 bases between. CDR3 region: CASRLLGGRPPLAFF. DNA for the CDR3: TGTGCCAGCAGGCTCCTCGGGGGGCGCCCCCCCCTAGCTTTCTTT.

The sample holds many counts of this clone. This chain links TRBV4-1 with TRBJ1-6; D might be TRBD1 (5 bases). The ends were cut back, 1 base at V and 14 bases at J, with 18 bases in the middle. Per germline, CDR1 MGHRA and CDR2 YSYEKL. CDR3 size: 15 residues. The CDR3 DNA reads as TGCGCCAGCAGCCAAGCGGGCAGGGCCGGGTGGACCCTCCACTTT. Its protein is CASSQAGRAGWTLHF.

J is TRBJ2-7 and V is TRBV5-1; the match to TRBD2 covers 8 bases. After removal of 0 bases from V and 4 bases from J, the junction contained 6 bases not matched to a gene. Germline CDR1 reads SGHRS; CDR2 reads YFSETQ. The CDR3 has 15 amino acids. Here the CDR3 DNA reads TGCGCCAGCAGCTTGGCCGGTAGCGGGGTGTACGAGCAGTACTTC. It translates to CASSLAGSGVYEQYF.

The chain joins TRBV10-3 to TRBJ2-1; 8 nucleotides align to TRBD2. The CDR3 contains 13 residues. Trimming cost V 6 bases and J 9 bases; bases outside gene matches: 7. Germline V lookup: CDR1 ENHRY, CDR2 SYGVKD. CDR3 nucleotides: TGTGCCATCAGACGGGAGGGGGACGGTGAGCAGTTCTTC. Its protein is CAIRREGDGEQFF.

The chain couples TRBV25-1 to TRBJ1-2, with 10 bases matching TRBD1. This CDR3 comprises 13 residues. J was trimmed by 7 bases and V by 5 bases; bases with no gene match: 4. From germline, CDR1 is MGHDK and CDR2 SYGVNS. This CDR3 is CASSLGDRGGYTF. The CDR3, as DNA: TGTGCCAGCAGTTTAGGGGACAGGGGTGGCTACACCTTC.

The rearrangement joins TRBV11-2 to TRBJ2-1; the D is unclear. V dropped 2 bases and J dropped 0 bases, with 11 bases sitting between them. This CDR3 has 16 amino acids. Germline V gene lookup returns CDR1 SGHAT and CDR2 FQNNGV. In DNA form, the CDR3 reads TGTGCCAGCAGCTTATATCTTTTGAGCTCCTACAATGAGCAGTTCTTC. The encoded protein is CASSLYLLSSYNEQFF.

The chain employs TRBV4-3 and TRBJ2-6, with 7 bases identical to TRBD1. CDR1 and CDR2 (germline): LGHNA, YSLEER. CDR3 length: 19 residues. With 0 bases clipped from V and 0 bases from J, the junction kept 8 bases outside the gene matches. The CDR3 region is CASSQDLRGRSSGANVLTF. The CDR3 DNA follows: TGCGCCAGCAGCCAAGATCTAAGGGGGCGCAGCTCTGGGGCCAACGTCCTGACTTTC.

The chain uses TRBV7-8 and TRBJ2-3; 8 bases map to TRBD2. V lost 3 bases to trimming and J lost 4 bases; unmatched junction nucleotides: 12. The CDR3 consists of 17 residues. Per the germline V gene, CDR1 is SGHVS and CDR2 is FQNEAQ. The CDR3 DNA sequence: TGTGCCAGCAGCTTTCTCGGGGGGGCCTATACGGCAGATACGCAGTATTTT. It translates to CASSFLGGAYTADTQYF.

The gene calls are TRBV5-6 and TRBJ2-7; the match to TRBD2 covers 7 bases. CDR1 and CDR2 (germline): SGHDT, YYEEEE. V lost 1 base to trimming and J lost 7 bases; unmatched junction nucleotides: 11. The CDR3 is 15 residues long. The DNA of the CDR3 is TGTGCCAGCAGCTTGTTAGGGGACTATGCGAGGGAGCAGTACTTC. This translates into CASSLLGDYAREQYF.